These 8 T cell receptor beta chains came from one sample sequenced in a study of blood T cell repertoires in COVID-19. TCRdb's table, derived via immunoSEQ multiplex PCR, lists solely in-frame clones and lacks some. There are 55,000 to 70,000 clones in the sample; 80% to 90% occur only once, and around 6.6% lies in the top ten. Sequencing input: peripheral blood. The receptor source for this set is a man aged 55 to 70 with acute or convalescent COVID-19.

The rearrangement links TRBV4-3 to TRBJ1-2, with no clear D. This CDR3 is 15 amino acids long. Trimming left V 0 bases short and J 4 bases short, with 12 bases between. Looked up from germline, CDR1 is LGHNA and CDR2 is YSLEER. This CDR3 is CASSQDQDNFYGYTF. CDR3 in DNA: TGCGCCAGCAGCCAAGATCAAGACAACTTCTATGGCTACACCTTC.

This chain joins TRBV2 and TRBJ2-2; a possible D gene is TRBD2 (6 bases). V was shortened by 9 bases and J by 3 bases, with 14 bases between the two germline ends. CDR1 and CDR2 (germline): SNHLY, FYNNEI. The CDR3 spans 14 residues. This chain's CDR3 is CASGVGGHTGELFF. The CDR3 DNA reads TGTGCCAGTGGGGTCGGGGGTCACACCGGGGAGCTGTTTTTT.

V usage is TRBV2 and J usage is TRBJ2-3; 8 nucleotides align to TRBD1. The CDR3 is 14 amino acids. Germline V lookup: CDR1 SNHLY, CDR2 FYNNEI. The V gene end was trimmed by 0 bases and the J gene end by 10 bases; junction bases not matched to a gene: 6. CDR3 bases: TGTGCCAGCAGTGAAGCGGAACACAGGGGGGCGCAGTATTTT. Protein: CASSEAEHRGAQYF.

This sequence joins TRBV9 and TRBJ1-1, with D possibly matching TRBD1 (5 bases). Trimming removed 3 bases at V and 4 bases at J, with 19 bases between. This CDR3 comprises 16 residues. The germline CDR1 and CDR2 sequences are SGDLS and YYNGEE. For the CDR3, the DNA is TGTGCCAGCAGCGCCACCGGGACGGGGGGTAGCACTGAAGCTTTCTTT. This gives the protein CASSATGTGGSTEAFF.

The chain recombines TRBV6-5 with TRBJ2-3; 11 bases line up with TRBD2. The CDR3 covers 15 residues. Germline CDR1 reads MNHEY; CDR2 reads SVGAGI. Unmatched junction bases numbered 3, after V lost 7 bases and J lost 0 bases. CDR3 in amino acids: CASIRLAGSTDTQYF. CDR3 nucleotide sequence: TGTGCCAGCATCCGACTAGCGGGGAGCACAGATACGCAGTATTTT.

This clone has just one count. The CDR3 DNA sequence: TGCGCCAGCAGGCCTACTACCGGAGGCTTCAACATTCAGTACTTC. The encoded protein is CASRPTTGGFNIQYF. V gene TRBV5-1 combines with J gene TRBJ2-4; D might be TRBD2 (5 bases). CDR1 is SGHRS and CDR2 is YFSETQ in the germline V gene. The CDR3 is made up of 15 amino acids. Trimming pared 5 bases from V and 7 bases from J, leaving 19 bases between. Filled out from reference TRBV5-1 and TRBJ2-4, the complete variable domain reads KAGVTQTPRYLIKTRGQQVTLSCSPISGHRSVSWYQQTPGQGLQFLFEYFSETQRNKGNFPGRFSGRQFSNSRSEMNVSTLELGDSALYLCASRPTTGGFNIQYFGAGTRLSVL.

The V and J genes are TRBV6-6 and TRBJ1-1, with D perhaps matching TRBD1 (5 bases). Germline CDR1 and CDR2: MNHNY and SVGAGI (reference sequence). V lost 5 bases to trimming and J lost 6 bases, with 13 bases between them. CDR3 length: 13 amino acids. The CDR3: CASSGRGVPEAFF. CDR3 coding DNA: TGTGCCAGCAGTGGGCGGGGGGTCCCTGAAGCTTTCTTT.

This chain links TRBV3-1 (or the pseudogene TRBV3-2) with TRBJ2-1; the D gene is possibly TRBD2 (7 bases). The germline gives CDR1 LGHDT, CDR2 YNNKEL (reference sequence). V lost 0 bases to trimming and J lost 4 bases, with 13 bases between them. The CDR3 has 16 amino acids. CDR3 sequence (DNA): TGTGCCAGCAGCCAAGAAGGGGGGGGCGGTTACAATGAGCAGTTCTTC. It is translated as CASSQEGGGGYNEQFF.